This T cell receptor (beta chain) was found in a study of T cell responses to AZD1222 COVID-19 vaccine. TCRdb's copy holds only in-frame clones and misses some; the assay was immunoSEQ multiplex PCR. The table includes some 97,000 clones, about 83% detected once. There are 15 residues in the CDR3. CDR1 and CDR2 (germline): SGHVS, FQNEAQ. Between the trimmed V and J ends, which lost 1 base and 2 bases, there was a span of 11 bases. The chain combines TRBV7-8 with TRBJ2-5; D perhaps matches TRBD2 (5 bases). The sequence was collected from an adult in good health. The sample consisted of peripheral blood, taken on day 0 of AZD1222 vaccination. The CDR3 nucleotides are TGTGCCAGCAGCTTAGGGTCCGGGAATCAAGAGACCCAGTACTTC. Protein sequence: CASSLGSGNQETQYF.